Sequencing of this TCR beta chain was carried out in a study of control samples from healthy donors and cancer patients. The table came from immunoSEQ multiplex PCR; TCRdb's copy has only in-frame clones and leaves some out. Counted here are fewer than 9,500 clones, roughly 90% occurring once; the ten biggest clones make up 15% to 20%. Trimming removed 0 bases at V and 7 bases at J, with 10 bases between. CDR3 size: 13 residues. The V gene's germline CDR1 is ENHRY and CDR2 SYGVKD. Sequenced sample: PBMCs. The sequence was collected from a man between 60 and 75 years old with colorectal cancer. This sequence joins TRBV10-3 and TRBJ2-7, with D perhaps TRBD1 or TRBD2 (5 bases each). The CDR3 nucleotides read TGTGCCATCAGTGAGTCGGGGGACGGAGAGCAGTACTTC. This translates into CAISESGDGEQYF.